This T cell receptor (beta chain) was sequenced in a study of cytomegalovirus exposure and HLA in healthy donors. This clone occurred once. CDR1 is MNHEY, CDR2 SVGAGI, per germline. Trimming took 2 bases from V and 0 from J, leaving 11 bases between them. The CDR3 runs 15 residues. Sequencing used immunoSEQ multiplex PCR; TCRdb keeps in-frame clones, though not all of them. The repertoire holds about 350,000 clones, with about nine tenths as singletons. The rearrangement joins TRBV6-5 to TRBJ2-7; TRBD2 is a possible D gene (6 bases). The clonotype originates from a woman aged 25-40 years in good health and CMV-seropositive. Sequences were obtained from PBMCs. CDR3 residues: CASSYGGQGSYEQYF. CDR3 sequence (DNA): TGTGCCAGCAGTTACGGAGGGCAAGGCTCCTACGAGCAGTACTTC.